Sequencing of this T cell receptor beta chain was carried out in a study of cytomegalovirus exposure and HLA in healthy donors. Findings and caveats of the study: A later analysis showed that HLA-associated TCR beta chains had undergone more clonal expansion than equally common others. Common viral pathogens seemed to be connected with several of the most significant clusters, according to a later analysis.

With 60 Vbeta and 13 Jbeta primers, the PCR was carried out. Sequencing was performed with immunoSEQ multiplex PCR; in TCRdb, only in-frame clones are kept and a portion is missing. The repertoire holds 250,000 or so clones, with about 90% as singletons. As regards this clone: Its specificity is unknown.

The CDR3 spans 13 residues. V was cut by 4 bases and J by 2 bases, with 6 bases left in between. From germline, CDR1 is SNHLY and CDR2 FYNNEI. V is TRBV2 and J is TRBJ1-5; perhaps TRBD1 as D (6 bases). This receptor was obtained from a girl aged 2 to 9 in good health and CMV-seronegative. The sequenced material came from PBMCs. The CDR3 region is CASSGTGNQPQHF. Written as DNA, the CDR3 is TGTGCCAGCAGTGGGACAGGCAATCAGCCCCAGCATTTT. Full variable domain (remainder filled in from reference TRBV2 and TRBJ1-5): EPEVTQTPSHQVTQMGQEVILRCVPISNHLYFYWYRQILGQKVEFLVSFYNNEISEKSEIFDDQFSVERPDGSNFTLKIRSTKLEDSAMYFCASSGTGNQPQHFGDGTRLSIL.